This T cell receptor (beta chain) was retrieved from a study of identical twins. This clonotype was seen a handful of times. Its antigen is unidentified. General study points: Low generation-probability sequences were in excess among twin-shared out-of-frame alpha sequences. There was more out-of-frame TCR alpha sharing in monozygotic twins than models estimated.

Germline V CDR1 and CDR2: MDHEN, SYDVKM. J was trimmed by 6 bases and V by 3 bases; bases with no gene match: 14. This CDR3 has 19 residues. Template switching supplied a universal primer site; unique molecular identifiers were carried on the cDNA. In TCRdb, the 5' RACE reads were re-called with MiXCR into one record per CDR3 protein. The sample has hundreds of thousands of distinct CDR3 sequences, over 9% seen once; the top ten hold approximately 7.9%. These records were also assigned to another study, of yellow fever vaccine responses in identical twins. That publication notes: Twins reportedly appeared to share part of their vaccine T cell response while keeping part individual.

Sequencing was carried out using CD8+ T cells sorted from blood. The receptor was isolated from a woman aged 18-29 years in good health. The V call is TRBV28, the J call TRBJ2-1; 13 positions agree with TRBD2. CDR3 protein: CASSFPGLAGSGGSNEQFF. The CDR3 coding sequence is TGTGCCAGCAGTTTCCCGGGACTAGCGGGATCAGGGGGCTCCAATGAGCAGTTCTTC. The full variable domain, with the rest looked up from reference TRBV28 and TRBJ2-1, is DVKVTQSSRYLVKRTGEKVFLECVQDMDHENMFWYRQDPGLGLRLIYFSYDVKMKEKGDIPEGYSVSREKKERFSLILESASTNQTSMYLCASSFPGLAGSGGSNEQFFGPGTRLTVL.